The sequence of this TCR beta chain was determined in a study of T cell repertoires in cytomegalovirus infection. Study-level findings and limits: What dominated the ex vivo response were HLA-C-restricted CMV-specific TCR beta clonotypes.

MiXCR, applied by TCRdb to the reads, yields one record per CDR3 protein. The sample yields nearly 450,000 distinct CDR3 sequences, 25% to 40% seen once. With regard to this clonotype: Its antigen is unknown.

With 4 bases clipped from V and 3 bases from J, the junction kept 6 bases outside the gene matches. The length of the CDR3 is 16 residues. CDR1 and CDR2 from the germline V gene are KGHDR and SFDVKD. The chain recombines TRBV24-1 with TRBJ1-5; 9 bases match TRBD1. The sample was PBMCs. The sequence was collected from a human donor in good health (CMV status not recorded). Some clones in this sample may be carry-over from other donors' samples. CDR3 amino acids: CATSDSTGGINQPQHF. DNA for the CDR3: TGTGCCACCAGTGACTCGACAGGGGGGATCAATCAGCCCCAGCATTTT.